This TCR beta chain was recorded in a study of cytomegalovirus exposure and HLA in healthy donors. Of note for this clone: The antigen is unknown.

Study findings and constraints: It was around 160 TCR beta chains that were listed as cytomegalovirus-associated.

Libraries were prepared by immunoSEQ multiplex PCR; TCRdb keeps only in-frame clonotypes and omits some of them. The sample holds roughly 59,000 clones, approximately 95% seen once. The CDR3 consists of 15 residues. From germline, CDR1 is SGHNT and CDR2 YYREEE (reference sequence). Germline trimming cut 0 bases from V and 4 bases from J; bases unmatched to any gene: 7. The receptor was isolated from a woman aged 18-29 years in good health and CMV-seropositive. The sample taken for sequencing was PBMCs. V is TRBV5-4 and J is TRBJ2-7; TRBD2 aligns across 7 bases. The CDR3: CASSLEVSGEYEQYF. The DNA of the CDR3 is TGTGCCAGCAGCTTGGAGGTCAGCGGGGAGTACGAGCAGTACTTC. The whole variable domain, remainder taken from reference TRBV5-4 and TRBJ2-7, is ETGVTQSPTHLIKTRGQQVTLRCSSQSGHNTVSWYQQALGQGPQFIFQYYREEENGRGNFPPRFSGLQFPNYSSELNVNALELDDSALYLCASSLEVSGEYEQYFGPGTRLTVT.